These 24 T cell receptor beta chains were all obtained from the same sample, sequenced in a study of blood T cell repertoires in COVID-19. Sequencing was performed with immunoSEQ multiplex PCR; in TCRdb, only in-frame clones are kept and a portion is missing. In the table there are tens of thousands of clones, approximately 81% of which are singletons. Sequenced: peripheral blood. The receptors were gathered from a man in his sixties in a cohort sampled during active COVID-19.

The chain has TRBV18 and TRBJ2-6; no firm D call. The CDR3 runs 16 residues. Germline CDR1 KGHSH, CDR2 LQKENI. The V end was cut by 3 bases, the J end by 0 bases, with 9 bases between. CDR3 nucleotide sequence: TGTGCCAGCTCACCGCAGGATTTCTCTGGGGCCAACGTCCTGACTTTC. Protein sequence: CASSPQDFSGANVLTF.

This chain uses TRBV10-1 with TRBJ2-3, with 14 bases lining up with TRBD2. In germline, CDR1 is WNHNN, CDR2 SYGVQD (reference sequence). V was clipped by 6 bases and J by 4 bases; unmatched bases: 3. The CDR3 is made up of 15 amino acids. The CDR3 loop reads CASSRTSGRPDTQYF. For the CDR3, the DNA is TGCGCCAGCAGCCGGACTAGCGGGAGGCCAGATACGCAGTATTTT.

The CDR3 sequence is CASRDRLEETQYF. As DNA, the CDR3 is TGTGCCAGCAGAGACAGACTAGAGGAGACCCAGTACTTC. V is TRBV12-3 or TRBV12-4 and J is TRBJ2-5, with a possible D match to TRBD2 (6 bases). This CDR3 region has 13 residues. The germline V and J ends were trimmed by 6 bases and 5 bases, with 13 bases remaining between them.

The CDR3 DNA reads TGCGCCAGCAGTGAAGTTAGCGGGAGGGCCACAGATACGCAGTATTTT. Residues: CASSEVSGRATDTQYF. The chain is built from TRBV10-2 and TRBJ2-3, with TRBD2 matching over 11 bases. The CDR3 loop spans 16 amino acids. Germline V gene sequence: CDR1 WSHSY, CDR2 SAAADI. Unmatched junction bases numbered 4, after V lost 3 bases and J lost 2 bases.

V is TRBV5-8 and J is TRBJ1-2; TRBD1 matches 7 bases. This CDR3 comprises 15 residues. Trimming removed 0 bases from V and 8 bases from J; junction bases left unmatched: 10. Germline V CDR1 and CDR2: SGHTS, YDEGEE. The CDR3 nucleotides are TGTGCCAGCAGCTTGGGACAGGGTTGGTACAACGGCTACACCTTC. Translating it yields CASSLGQGWYNGYTF.

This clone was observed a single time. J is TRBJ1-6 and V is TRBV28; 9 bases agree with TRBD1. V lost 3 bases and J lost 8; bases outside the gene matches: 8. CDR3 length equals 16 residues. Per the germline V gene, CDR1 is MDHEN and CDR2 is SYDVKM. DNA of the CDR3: TGTGCCAGCAGTTTGCCCACAGGGGGCTTATATTCACCCCTCCACTTT. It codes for CASSLPTGGLYSPLHF.

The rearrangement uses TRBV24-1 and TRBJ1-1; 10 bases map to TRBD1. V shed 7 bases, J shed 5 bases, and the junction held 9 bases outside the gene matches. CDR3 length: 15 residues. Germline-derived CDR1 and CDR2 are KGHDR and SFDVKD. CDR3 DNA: TGTGCCACCAGCCCATCGGACAGGGGGAGGACTGAAGCTTTCTTT. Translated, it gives CATSPSDRGRTEAFF.

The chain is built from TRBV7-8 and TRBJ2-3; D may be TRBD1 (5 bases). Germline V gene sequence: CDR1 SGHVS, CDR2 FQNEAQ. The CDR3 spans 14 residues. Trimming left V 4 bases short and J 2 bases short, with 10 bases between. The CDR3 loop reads CASSYDSPTDTQYF. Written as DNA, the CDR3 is TGTGCCAGCAGCTATGACAGCCCCACAGATACGCAGTATTTT. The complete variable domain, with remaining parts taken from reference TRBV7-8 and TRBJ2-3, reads GAGVSQSPRYKVAKRGQDVALRCDPISGHVSLFWYQQALGQGPEFLTYFQNEAQLDKSGLPSDRFFAERPEGSVSTLKIQRTQQEDSAVYLCASSYDSPTDTQYFGPGTRLTVL.

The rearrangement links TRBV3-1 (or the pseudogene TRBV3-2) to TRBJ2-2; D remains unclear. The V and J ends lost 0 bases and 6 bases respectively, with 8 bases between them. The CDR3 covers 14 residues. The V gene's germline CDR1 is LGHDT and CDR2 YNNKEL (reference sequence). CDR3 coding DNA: TGTGCCAGCAGCCAAGATTCCCTCCCCGGGGAGCTGTTTTTT. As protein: CASSQDSLPGELFF.

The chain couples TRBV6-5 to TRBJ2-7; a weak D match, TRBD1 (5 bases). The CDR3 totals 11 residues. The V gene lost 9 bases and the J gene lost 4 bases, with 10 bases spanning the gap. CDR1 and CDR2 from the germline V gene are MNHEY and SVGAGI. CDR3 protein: CASSREYEQYF. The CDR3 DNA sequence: TGTGCCAGTTCCAGGGAATACGAGCAGTACTTC.

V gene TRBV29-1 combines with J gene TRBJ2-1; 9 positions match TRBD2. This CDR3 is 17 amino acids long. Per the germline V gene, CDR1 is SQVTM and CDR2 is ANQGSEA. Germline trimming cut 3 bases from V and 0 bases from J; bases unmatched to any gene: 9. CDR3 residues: CSVDPAGGMSSYNEQFF. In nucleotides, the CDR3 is TGCAGCGTTGATCCGGCGGGAGGGATGAGCTCCTACAATGAGCAGTTCTTC.

DNA for the CDR3: TGTGCCACCAGCAGAGAGGGCCATGACTCTGGAAACACCATATATTTT. Translation: CATSREGHDSGNTIYF. This chain links TRBV15 with TRBJ1-3; D remains ambiguous. The germline V and J ends were trimmed by 0 bases and 0 bases, with 9 bases remaining between them. The CDR3 has 16 amino acids. Germline V gene sequence: CDR1 LNHNV, CDR2 YYDKDF (reference sequence).

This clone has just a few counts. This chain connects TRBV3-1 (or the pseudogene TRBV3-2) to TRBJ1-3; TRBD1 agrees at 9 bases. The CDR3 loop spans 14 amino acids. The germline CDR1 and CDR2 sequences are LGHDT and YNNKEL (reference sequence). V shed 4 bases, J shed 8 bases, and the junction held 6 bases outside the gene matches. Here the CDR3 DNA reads TGTGCCAGCAGCCCCAGGGACAGGGAGGACACCATATATTTT. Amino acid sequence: CASSPRDREDTIYF.

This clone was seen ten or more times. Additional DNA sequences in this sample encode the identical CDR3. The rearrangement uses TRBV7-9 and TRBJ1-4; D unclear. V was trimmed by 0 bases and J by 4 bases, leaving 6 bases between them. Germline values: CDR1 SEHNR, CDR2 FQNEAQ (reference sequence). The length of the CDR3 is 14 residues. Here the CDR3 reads CASSLAGSNEKLFF. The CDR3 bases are TGTGCCAGCAGCTTAGCGGGCAGTAATGAAAAACTGTTTTTT.

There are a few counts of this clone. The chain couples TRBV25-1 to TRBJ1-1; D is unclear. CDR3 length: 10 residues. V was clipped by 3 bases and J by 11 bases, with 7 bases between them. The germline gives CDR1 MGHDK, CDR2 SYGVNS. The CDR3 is CASSDGVAFF. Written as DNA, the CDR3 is TGTGCCAGCAGTGATGGAGTGGCTTTCTTT.

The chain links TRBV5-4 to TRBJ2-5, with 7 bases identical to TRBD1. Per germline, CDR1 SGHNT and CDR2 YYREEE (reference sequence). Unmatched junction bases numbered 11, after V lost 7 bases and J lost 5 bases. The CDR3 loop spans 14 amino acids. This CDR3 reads CASGRREGAETQYF. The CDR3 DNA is TGTGCCAGCGGCAGAAGAGAGGGGGCCGAGACCCAGTACTTC.

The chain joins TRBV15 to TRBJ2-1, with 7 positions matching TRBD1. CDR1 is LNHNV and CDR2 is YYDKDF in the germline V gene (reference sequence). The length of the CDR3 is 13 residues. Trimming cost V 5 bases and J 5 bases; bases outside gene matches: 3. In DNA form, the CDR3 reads TGTGCCACCAGCCTTACAGGGGACAATGAGCAGTTCTTC. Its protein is CATSLTGDNEQFF.

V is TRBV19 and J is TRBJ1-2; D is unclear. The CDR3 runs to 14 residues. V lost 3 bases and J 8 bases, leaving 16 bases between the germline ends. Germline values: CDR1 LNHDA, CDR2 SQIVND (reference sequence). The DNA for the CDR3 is TGTGCCAGTAGTATTACCGAGGTCTTTGGAGGCTACACCTTC. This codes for CASSITEVFGGYTF.

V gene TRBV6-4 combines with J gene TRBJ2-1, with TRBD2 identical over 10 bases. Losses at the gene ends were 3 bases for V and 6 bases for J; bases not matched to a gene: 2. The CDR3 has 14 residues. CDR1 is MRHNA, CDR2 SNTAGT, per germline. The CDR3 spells CASSESGGANEQFF. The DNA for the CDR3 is TGTGCCAGCAGTGAAAGCGGGGGGGCCAATGAGCAGTTCTTC.

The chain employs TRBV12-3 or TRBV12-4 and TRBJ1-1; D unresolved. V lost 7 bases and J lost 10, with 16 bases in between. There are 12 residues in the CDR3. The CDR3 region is CASKVRGWRAFF. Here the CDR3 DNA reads TGTGCCAGCAAGGTGCGAGGATGGCGAGCTTTCTTT.

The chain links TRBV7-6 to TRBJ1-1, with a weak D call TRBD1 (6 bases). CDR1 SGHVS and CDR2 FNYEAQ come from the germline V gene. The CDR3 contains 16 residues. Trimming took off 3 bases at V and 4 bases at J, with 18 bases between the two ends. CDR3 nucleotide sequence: TGTGCCAGCAGCTTGGCCAGCCAGGGGAGCGTCACTGAAGCTTTCTTT. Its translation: CASSLASQGSVTEAFF.

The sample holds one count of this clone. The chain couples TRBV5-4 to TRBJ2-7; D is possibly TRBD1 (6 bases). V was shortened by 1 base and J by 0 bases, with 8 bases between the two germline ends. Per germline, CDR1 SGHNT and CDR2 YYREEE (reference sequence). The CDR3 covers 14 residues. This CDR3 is CASSLTGSSYEQYF. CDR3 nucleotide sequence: TGTGCCAGCAGCTTGACAGGGAGCTCCTACGAGCAGTACTTC.

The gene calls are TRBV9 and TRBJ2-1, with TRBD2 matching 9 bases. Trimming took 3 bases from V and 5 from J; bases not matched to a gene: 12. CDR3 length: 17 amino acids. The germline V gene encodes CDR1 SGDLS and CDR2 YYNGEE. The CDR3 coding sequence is TGTGCCAGCAGCGGTAGGTTGGGCGGGGGGGCACACAATGAGCAGTTCTTC. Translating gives CASSGRLGGGAHNEQFF.

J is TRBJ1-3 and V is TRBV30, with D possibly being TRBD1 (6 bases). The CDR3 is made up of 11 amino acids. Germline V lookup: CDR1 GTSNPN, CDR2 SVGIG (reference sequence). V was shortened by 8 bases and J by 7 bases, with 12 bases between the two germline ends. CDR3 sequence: CAAQGINTIYF. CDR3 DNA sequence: TGTGCCGCACAGGGAATCAACACCATATATTTT.